The next 17 T cell receptor beta chains were all read from a single sample in a study of CD8 T cells in ankylosing spondylitis. Study findings and constraints: Blood of patients with ankylosing spondylitis appeared to be characterized by a TCR beta motif of roughly eight highly homologous variants.

The antigens these receptors bind are not known. TCRdb analysed the 5' RACE reads with MiXCR anew, one entry per CDR3 protein. The sample consists of some 840,000 distinct CDR3 sequences, approximately 12% of them appearing once. The sequencing sample was made of blood, either unsorted or a sorted T cell fraction (not recorded which). The source of these receptors is a male donor with ankylosing spondylitis.

The V call is TRBV10-3, the J call TRBJ2-5; D might be TRBD2 (5 bases). V shed 8 bases and J shed 1 base, with 11 bases lying between them. The CDR3 extends over 13 amino acids. Germline V lookup: CDR1 ENHRY, CDR2 SYGVKD. CDR3 in amino acids: CAISRLIQETQYF. CDR3 sequence (DNA): TGTGCCATCTCCCGACTAATCCAAGAGACCCAGTACTTC.

This clonotype showed up just a few times. This chain connects TRBV10-2 to TRBJ2-7, with D possibly being TRBD1 (6 bases). With 4 bases removed from V and 4 bases from J, the gap between germline ends came to 17 bases. CDR1 is WSHSY and CDR2 is SAAADI in the germline V gene. The CDR3 contains 15 residues. CDR3 in DNA: TGCGCCAGCAGTGGGTCACAGGGAGTGCCATACGAGCAGTACTTC. This codes for CASSGSQGVPYEQYF.

The chain is built from TRBV20-1 and TRBJ2-2; D is tentatively TRBD1 or TRBD2 (7 bases each). The CDR3 extends over 17 amino acids. Germline CDR1 is DFQATT and CDR2 is SNEGSKA (reference sequence). V was trimmed by 6 bases and J by 6 bases, leaving 26 bases between them. The CDR3 reads CSASLLQGEGSAGELFF. The CDR3 nucleotides read TGCAGTGCCTCTCTCCTCCAGGGGGAGGGCTCAGCCGGGGAGCTGTTTTTT.

In its sample, this clonotype was seen many times. This sequence joins TRBV20-1 and TRBJ1-1; D remains unclear. From germline, CDR1 is DFQATT and CDR2 SNEGSKA (reference sequence). This CDR3 has 11 amino acids. V was shortened by 0 bases and J by 6 bases, with 5 bases between the two germline ends. This CDR3 is CSARDKAEAFF. The CDR3 DNA follows: TGCAGTGCTAGAGATAAGGCTGAAGCTTTCTTT.

The rearrangement uses TRBV7-2 and TRBJ1-5, with 8 nucleotides matching TRBD1. The CDR3 runs to 14 residues. The germline CDR1 and CDR2 sequences are SGHTA and FQGNSA. The junction had 5 bases not matched to a gene; V was cut back by 4 bases and J by 6 bases. The DNA of the CDR3 is TGTGCCAGCAGCTCCCGGACAGGGAGTCAGCCCCAGCATTTT. It specifies CASSSRTGSQPQHF.

At least ten counts were recorded for this clonotype. The chain has TRBV5-1 and TRBJ2-3, with 8 bases identical to TRBD1. V lost 5 bases and J lost 5; bases outside the gene matches: 10. The length of the CDR3 is 15 residues. From germline, CDR1 is SGHRS and CDR2 YFSETQ. The CDR3 is CASRPGQVRIDTQYF. DNA of the CDR3: TGCGCCAGCAGACCGGGACAGGTCAGGATAGATACGCAGTATTTT.

This clonotype was counted between two and nine times. This chain joins TRBV6-6 and TRBJ2-4; D remains unclear. The V and J ends lost 5 bases and 8 bases respectively, with 13 bases between them. The CDR3 length is 13 residues. Germline CDR1 reads MNHNY; CDR2 reads SVGAGI (reference sequence). Written as DNA, the CDR3 is TGTGCCAGCAGTGGGCCTTATGGGGACATTCAGTACTTC. It specifies CASSGPYGDIQYF.

This clonotype was counted many times. As DNA, the CDR3 is TGCGCCAGCAGAACAGGGCTAGGGACCTACGAGCAGTACTTC. It is translated as CASRTGLGTYEQYF. V and J are TRBV5-1 and TRBJ2-7; TRBD1 might be the D (6 bases). Trimming took 5 bases from V and 2 from J, leaving 14 bases between them. This CDR3 comprises 14 residues. Germline V CDR1 and CDR2: SGHRS, YFSETQ.

This clonotype was picked up a small number of times. The chain is built from TRBV18 and TRBJ2-7; D not certain. V lost 3 bases and J lost 0, with 9 bases in between. CDR1 and CDR2 from the germline V gene are KGHSH and LQKENI. The CDR3 is 14 amino acids. CDR3: CASSPSASSYEQYF. Here the CDR3 DNA reads TGTGCCAGCTCACCCTCAGCCAGCTCCTACGAGCAGTACTTC.

This clonotype was observed a few times. The V and J genes are TRBV4-3 and TRBJ2-3; a weak D match, TRBD2 (5 bases). Germline V gene data show CDR1 as LGHNA and CDR2 as YSLEER. The CDR3 spans 16 residues. V lost 1 base, J lost 3 bases, and 14 bases lay in between. For the CDR3, the DNA is TGCGCCAGCAGCCAAGTGTTTGACTATTCGACAGATACGCAGTATTTT. This translates into CASSQVFDYSTDTQYF.

This clonotype was seen only a few times. The rearrangement uses TRBV6-1 and TRBJ2-3; 10 nucleotides match TRBD2. With V trimmed by 7 bases and J by 6 bases, 4 bases remained unmatched. The CDR3 has 13 amino acids. CDR1 is MNHNS and CDR2 is SASEGT in the germline V gene. This chain's CDR3 is CASIAGGGDTQYF. The CDR3 DNA reads TGTGCCAGCATAGCGGGGGGCGGGGATACGCAGTATTTT.

V and J are TRBV5-1 and TRBJ2-7, with D possibly being TRBD1 (5 bases). This CDR3 is 14 amino acids long. Germline loops: CDR1 SGHRS, CDR2 YFSETQ. V lost 3 bases and J 0 bases, leaving 10 bases between the germline ends. The CDR3 DNA sequence: TGCGCCAGCAGCTCGACAGATTTCTCCTACGAGCAGTACTTC. Amino acids: CASSSTDFSYEQYF.

This clonotype was picked up a small number of times. The chain recombines TRBV12-3 or TRBV12-4 with TRBJ1-5; possibly TRBD1 for D (5 bases). V shed 5 bases and J shed 0 bases, with 14 bases lying between them. CDR3 size: 16 residues. This chain's CDR3 is CASSVRVSHSNQPQHF. CDR3 DNA sequence: TGTGCCAGCAGTGTCAGGGTATCCCATAGCAATCAGCCCCAGCATTTT.

The chain is built from TRBV4-2 and TRBJ2-3; 11 bases line up with TRBD2. The CDR3 length is 15 residues. Germline CDR1 LGHNA, CDR2 YNFKEQ. J lost 4 bases, V lost 3 bases, and 3 bases had no gene match. Here the CDR3 DNA reads TGTGCCAGCAGCCAGTCTAGCGGGAGGCCAGATACGCAGTATTTT. Translating gives CASSQSSGRPDTQYF.

The chain employs TRBV7-6 and TRBJ2-1, with TRBD1 matching over 7 bases. This CDR3 has 13 residues. The germline V gene has CDR1 SGHVS and CDR2 FNYEAQ. V lost 4 bases to trimming and J lost 6 bases; unmatched junction nucleotides: 3. CDR3 protein: CASSYAGGNEQFF. In DNA, the CDR3 is TGTGCCAGCAGCTACGCAGGGGGCAATGAGCAGTTCTTC.

This clonotype was counted ten times or more. This sequence joins TRBV5-1 and TRBJ1-1; 8 bases map to TRBD1. The ends lost 3 bases at V and 1 base at J; junction bases unmatched: 5. CDR1 and CDR2 (germline): SGHRS, YFSETQ. This CDR3 is built from 15 residues. This chain's CDR3 is CASSSRQGRNTEAFF. The DNA of the CDR3 is TGCGCCAGCAGCTCCCGACAGGGGAGGAACACTGAAGCTTTCTTT.

This clonotype was detected a few times. V usage is TRBV12-3 or TRBV12-4 and J usage is TRBJ2-1; the match to TRBD2 covers 12 bases. The CDR3 is made up of 15 amino acids. The J segment lost 7 bases and the V segment lost 6 bases, leaving 7 bases of the junction unmatched. The CDR3 protein is CASSPSGGARNEQFF. In DNA, the CDR3 is TGTGCCAGCAGCCCTAGCGGGGGGGCTAGAAATGAGCAGTTCTTC.